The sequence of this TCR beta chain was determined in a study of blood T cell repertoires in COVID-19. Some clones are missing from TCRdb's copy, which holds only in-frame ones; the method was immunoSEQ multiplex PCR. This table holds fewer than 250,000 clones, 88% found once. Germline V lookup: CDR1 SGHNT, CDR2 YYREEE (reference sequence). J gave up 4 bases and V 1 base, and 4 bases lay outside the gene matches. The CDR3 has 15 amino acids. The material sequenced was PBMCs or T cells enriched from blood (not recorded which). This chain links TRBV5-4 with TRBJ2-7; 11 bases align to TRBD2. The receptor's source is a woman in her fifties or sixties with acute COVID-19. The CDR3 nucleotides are TGTGCCAGCAGCTTGCGACTAGCGGGACCTTACGAGCAGTACTTC. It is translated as CASSLRLAGPYEQYF.